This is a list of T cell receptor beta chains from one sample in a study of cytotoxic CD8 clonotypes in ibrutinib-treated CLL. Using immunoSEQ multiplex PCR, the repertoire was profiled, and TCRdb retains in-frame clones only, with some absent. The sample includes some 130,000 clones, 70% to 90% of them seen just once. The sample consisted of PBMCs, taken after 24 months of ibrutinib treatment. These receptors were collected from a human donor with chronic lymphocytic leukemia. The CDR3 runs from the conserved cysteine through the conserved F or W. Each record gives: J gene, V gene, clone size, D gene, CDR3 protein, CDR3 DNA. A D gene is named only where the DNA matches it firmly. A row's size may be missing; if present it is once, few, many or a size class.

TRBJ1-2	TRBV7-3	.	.	CASSLSPDAPGYTF	TGTGCCAGCAGCTTAAGTCCCGATGCCCCTGGCTACACCTTC
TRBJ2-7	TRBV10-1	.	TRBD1	CASSASGTEYYEQYF	TGCGCCAGCAGTGCGTCCGGGACAGAATACTACGAGCAGTACTTC
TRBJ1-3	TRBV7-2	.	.	CASSLEGTGSGNTIYF	TGTGCCAGCAGCTTAGAGGGTACAGGCTCTGGAAACACCATATATTTT
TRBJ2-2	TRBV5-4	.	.	CASSSSPDLFGELFF	TGTGCCAGCAGCTCCAGCCCCGATTTATTCGGGGAGCTGTTTTTT
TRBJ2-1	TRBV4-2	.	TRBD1	CASSQEGGQGVREQFF	TGTGCCAGCAGCCAAGAGGGTGGGCAGGGGGTCAGGGAGCAGTTCTTC
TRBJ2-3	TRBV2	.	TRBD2	CASSRRGLAGASTDTQYF	TGTGCCAGCAGTCGAAGGGGGCTAGCGGGGGCTAGCACAGATACGCAGTATTTT
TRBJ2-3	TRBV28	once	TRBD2	CASRRSTSATYTDTQYF	TGTGCCAGCAGGCGATCAACTAGCGCGACCTACACAGATACGCAGTATTTT
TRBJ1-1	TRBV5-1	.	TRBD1	CATGQGGGNTEAFF	TGCGCCACTGGACAGGGAGGAGGTAACACTGAAGCTTTCTTT
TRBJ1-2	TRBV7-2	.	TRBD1	CASSRISTGGAILGTF	TGTGCCAGCAGCCGTATATCAACAGGGGGCGCAATCTTAGGCACCTTC
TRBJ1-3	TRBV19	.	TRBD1	CASTLKQGASDTIYF	TGTGCCAGTACCCTGAAACAGGGGGCGTCGGACACCATATATTTT
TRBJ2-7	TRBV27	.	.	CASSFRSRASVSYEQYF	TGTGCCAGCAGTTTCCGTTCGCGGGCTAGCGTTTCGTACGAGCAGTACTTC
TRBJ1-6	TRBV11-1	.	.	CASTPGPNSPLHF	TGTGCCAGCACCCCCGGACCTAATTCACCCCTCCACTTT
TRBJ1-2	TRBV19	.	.	CASRVEGFYGYTF	TGTGCCAGTAGAGTGGAGGGATTCTATGGCTACACCTTC
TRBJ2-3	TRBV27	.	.	CASIAYPATDTQYF	TGTGCCAGCATAGCGTACCCAGCCACAGATACGCAGTATTTT
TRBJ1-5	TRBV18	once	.	CASSPDSSNQPQHF	TGTGCCAGCTCACCCGACAGCAGCAATCAGCCCCAGCATTTT
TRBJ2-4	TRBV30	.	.	CAWSVLNIQYF	TGTGCCTGGAGCGTTCTGAACATTCAGTACTTC
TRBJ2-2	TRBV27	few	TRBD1	CASSRQGDTGELFF	TGTGCCAGCAGTCGACAGGGGGACACCGGGGAGCTGTTTTTT
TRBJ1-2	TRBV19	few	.	CASSGFRGSYGYTF	TGTGCCAGTAGTGGCTTCCGGGGCAGCTATGGCTACACCTTC
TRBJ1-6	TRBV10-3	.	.	CAISESGLGSPLHF	TGTGCCATCAGTGAATCGGGGTTGGGGTCACCCCTCCACTTT
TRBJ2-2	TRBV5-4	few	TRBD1	CASSSGTGVGELFF	TGTGCCAGCAGCTCGGGCACAGGGGTGGGGGAGCTGTTTTTT
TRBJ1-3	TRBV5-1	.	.	CASREFPSGNTIYF	TGCGCCAGCAGGGAATTTCCCTCTGGAAACACCATATATTTT
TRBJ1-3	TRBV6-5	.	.	CASSRGGGGNTIYF	TGTGCCAGCAGCCGGGGGGGTGGTGGAAACACCATATATTTT
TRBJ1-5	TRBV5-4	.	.	CASSVGPGDTNQPQHF	TGTGCCAGCAGCGTGGGTCCAGGAGACACAAATCAGCCCCAGCATTTT
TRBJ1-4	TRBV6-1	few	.	CASNGRNEKLFF	TGTGCCAGCAACGGCCGTAATGAAAAACTGTTTTTT
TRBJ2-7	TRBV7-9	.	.	CASSLGVEQYF	TGTGCCAGCAGCTTAGGGGTAGAGCAGTACTTC
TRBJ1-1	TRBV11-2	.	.	CASSRQWNTEAFF	TGTGCCAGCAGCCGACAGTGGAACACTGAAGCTTTCTTT
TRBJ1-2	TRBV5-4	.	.	CASSLGVKDGYTF	TGTGCCAGCAGCCTGGGGGTAAAGGATGGCTACACCTTC
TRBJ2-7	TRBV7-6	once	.	CASSPGPGGAYEQYF	TGTGCCAGCAGCCCGGGTCCAGGGGGGGCCTACGAGCAGTACTTC
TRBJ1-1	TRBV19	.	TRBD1	CASSKETGGNTEAFF	TGTGCCAGTAGTAAAGAGACAGGGGGGAACACTGAAGCTTTCTTT
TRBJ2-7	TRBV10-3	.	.	CAISEVYEQYF	TGTGCCATCAGTGAGGTCTACGAGCAGTACTTC
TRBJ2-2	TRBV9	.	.	CASSVAGAMNTGELFF	TGTGCCAGCAGCGTAGCCGGAGCCATGAACACCGGGGAGCTGTTTTTT
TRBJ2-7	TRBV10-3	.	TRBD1	CATRLSPGQATSYEQYF	TGTGCCACCCGACTGTCGCCGGGACAGGCGACCTCCTACGAGCAGTACTTC
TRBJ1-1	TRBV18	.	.	CASSPRRGGDTEAFF	TGTGCCAGCTCACCGCGCAGGGGTGGTGACACTGAAGCTTTCTTT
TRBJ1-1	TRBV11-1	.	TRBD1	CASSLSQSPGGNTEAFF	TGTGCCAGCAGCTTATCCCAATCCCCAGGGGGGAACACTGAAGCTTTCTTT
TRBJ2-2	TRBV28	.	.	CASSRQRSTGELFF	TGTGCCAGCAGTCGACAGAGGTCCACCGGGGAGCTGTTTTTT
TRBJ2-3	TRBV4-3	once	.	CASSQDFSSTSTDTQYF	TGCGCCAGCAGCCAAGATTTCTCTTCAACTAGCACAGATACGCAGTATTTT
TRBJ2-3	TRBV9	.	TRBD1	CASSETDRGRRTDTQYF	TGTGCCAGCAGCGAAACTGACAGGGGGCGTCGCACAGATACGCAGTATTTT
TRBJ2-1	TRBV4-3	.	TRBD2	CASSQVLKGRVEQFF	TGCGCCAGCAGCCAAGTTTTAAAGGGGAGGGTGGAGCAGTTCTTC
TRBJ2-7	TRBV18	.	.	CASSQALPREQYF	TGTGCCAGCTCACAAGCTCTCCCCCGCGAGCAGTACTTC
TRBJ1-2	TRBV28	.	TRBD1	CASSSPTGGYYGYTF	TGTGCCAGCAGTTCTCCGACAGGGGGCTACTATGGCTACACCTTC
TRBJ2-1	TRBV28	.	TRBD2	CASSLWTSGSYNEQFF	TGTGCCAGCAGTTTGTGGACTAGCGGGAGCTACAATGAGCAGTTCTTC
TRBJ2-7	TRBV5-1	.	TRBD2	CASSPEGLAVNPYEQYF	TGCGCCAGCAGCCCCGAGGGTCTAGCGGTTAACCCCTACGAGCAGTACTTC
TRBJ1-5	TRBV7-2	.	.	CASSLRTGDQPQHF	TGTGCCAGCAGCTTAAGGACTGGGGATCAGCCCCAGCATTTT
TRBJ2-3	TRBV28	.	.	CASIPGSNTDTQYF	TGTGCCAGCATTCCCGGGAGCAACACAGATACGCAGTATTTT
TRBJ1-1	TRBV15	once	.	CATSSPAYRTEAFF	TGTGCCACCAGCAGTCCGGCATACAGGACTGAAGCTTTCTTT
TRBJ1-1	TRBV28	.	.	CASSSQARRAFF	TGTGCCAGCAGCTCCCAGGCAAGGCGAGCTTTCTTT
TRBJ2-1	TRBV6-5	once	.	CASSYSRWNEQFF	TGTGCCAGCAGTTACTCGAGGTGGAATGAGCAGTTCTTC